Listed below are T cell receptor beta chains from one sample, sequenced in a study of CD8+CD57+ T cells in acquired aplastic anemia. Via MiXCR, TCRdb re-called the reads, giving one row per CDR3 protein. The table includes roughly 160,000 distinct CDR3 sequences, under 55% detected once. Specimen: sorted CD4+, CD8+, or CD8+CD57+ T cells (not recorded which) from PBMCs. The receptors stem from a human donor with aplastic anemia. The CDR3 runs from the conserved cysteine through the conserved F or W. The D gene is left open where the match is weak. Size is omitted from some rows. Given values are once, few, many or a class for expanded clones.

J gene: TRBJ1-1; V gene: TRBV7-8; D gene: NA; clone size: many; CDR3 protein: CASSLLSNTEAFF; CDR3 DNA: TGTGCCAGCAGCTTGCTATCGAACACTGAAGCTTTCTTT
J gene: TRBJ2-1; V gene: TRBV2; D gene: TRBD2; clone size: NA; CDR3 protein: CASATSGISNEQFF; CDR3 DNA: TGTGCCAGCGCGACTAGCGGGATTTCGAATGAGCAGTTCTTC
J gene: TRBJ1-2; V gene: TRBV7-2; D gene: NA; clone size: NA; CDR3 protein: CASSLGGVRGYTF; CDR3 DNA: TGTGCCAGCAGCTTAGGGGGTGTTCGGGGCTACACCTTC
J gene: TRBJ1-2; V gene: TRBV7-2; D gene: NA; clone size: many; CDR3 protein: CASSPSPSYGYTF; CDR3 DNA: TGTGCCAGCAGCCCGTCCCCTAGCTATGGCTACACCTTC
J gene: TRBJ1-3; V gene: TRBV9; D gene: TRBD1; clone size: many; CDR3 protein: CASSVVGTGTGNTIYF; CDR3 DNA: TGTGCCAGCAGCGTCGTAGGGACAGGGACTGGAAACACCATATATTTT
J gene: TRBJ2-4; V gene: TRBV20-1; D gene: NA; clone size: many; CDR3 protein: CSAVTSGVAKNIQYF; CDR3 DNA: TGCAGTGCCGTAACGTCGGGGGTAGCCAAAAACATTCAGTACTTC
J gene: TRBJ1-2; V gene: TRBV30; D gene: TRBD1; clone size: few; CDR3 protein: CAWRGQGGNYGYTF; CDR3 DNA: TGTGCCTGGAGGGGGCAGGGGGGTAACTATGGCTACACCTTC
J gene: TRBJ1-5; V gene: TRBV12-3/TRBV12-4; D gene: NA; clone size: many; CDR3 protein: CASTMVVGGVNQPQHF; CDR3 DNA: TGTGCCAGCACTATGGTGGTTGGGGGGGTCAATCAGCCCCAGCATTTT
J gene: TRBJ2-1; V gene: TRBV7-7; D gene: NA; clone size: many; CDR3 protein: CASSSDTLPNEQFF; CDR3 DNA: TGTGCTAGCAGCTCCGACACGTTGCCCAATGAGCAGTTCTTC
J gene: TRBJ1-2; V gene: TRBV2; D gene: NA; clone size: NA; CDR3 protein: CASSDLQEKDLGYTF; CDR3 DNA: TGTGCCAGCAGTGATTTACAGGAAAAGGATCTTGGCTACACCTTC
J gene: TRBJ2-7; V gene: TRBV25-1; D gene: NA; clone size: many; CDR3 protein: CASSASGTYEQYF; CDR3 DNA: TGTGCCAGCAGTGCTTCAGGAACCTACGAGCAGTACTTC
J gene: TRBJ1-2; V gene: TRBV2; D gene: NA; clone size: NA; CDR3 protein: CASTGGTNYGYTF; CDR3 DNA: TGTGCCAGCACCGGAGGGACAAACTATGGCTACACCTTC
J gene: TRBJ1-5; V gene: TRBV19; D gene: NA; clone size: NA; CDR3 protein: CASSIGVGSVSNQPQHF; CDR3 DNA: TGTGCCAGTAGTATAGGGGTTGGGTCTGTGAGCAATCAGCCCCAGCATTTT
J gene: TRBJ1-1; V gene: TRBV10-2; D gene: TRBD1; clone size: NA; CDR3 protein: CASRGTGENTEAFF; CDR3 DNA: TGCGCCAGCAGGGGGACAGGGGAGAACACTGAAGCTTTCTTT
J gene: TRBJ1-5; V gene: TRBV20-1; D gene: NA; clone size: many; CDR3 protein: CSAREQVAFNQPQHF; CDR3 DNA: TGCAGTGCTAGAGAACAGGTGGCATTTAATCAGCCCCAGCATTTT